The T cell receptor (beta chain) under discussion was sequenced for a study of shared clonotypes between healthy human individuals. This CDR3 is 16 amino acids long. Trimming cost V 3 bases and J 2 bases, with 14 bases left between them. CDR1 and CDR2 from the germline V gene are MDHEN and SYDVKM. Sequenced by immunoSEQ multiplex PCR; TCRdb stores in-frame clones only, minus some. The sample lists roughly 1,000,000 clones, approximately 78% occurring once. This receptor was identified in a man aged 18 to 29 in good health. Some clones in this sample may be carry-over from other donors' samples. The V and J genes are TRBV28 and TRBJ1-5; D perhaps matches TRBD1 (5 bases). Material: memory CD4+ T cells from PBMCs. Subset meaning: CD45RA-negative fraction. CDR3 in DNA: TGTGCCAGCAGTTTGGCGGGGGGAGGGGGCAATCAGCCCCAGCATTTT. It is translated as CASSLAGGGGNQPQHF.